This TCR beta chain is drawn from a study of T cell responses to AZD1222 COVID-19 vaccine. Study findings and constraints: The study sampled repertoires only after the peak T cell response. Donors were chiefly white British, with a greater number of females, and clonal diversity was perhaps underestimated.

Concerning this clone: Its target is not known.

V lost 4 bases and J 5 bases, leaving 7 bases between the germline ends. The CDR3 extends over 13 amino acids. Germline lookup yields CDR1 KGHDR and CDR2 SFDVKD. Method: immunoSEQ multiplex PCR; TCRdb's copy keeps in-frame clones and lacks some. The data hold over 95,000 clones, with roughly nine tenths observed a single time. Here the sequenced sample was peripheral blood, taken on day 0 of AZD1222 vaccination. This clonotype was obtained from an adult in good health. The chain couples TRBV24-1 to TRBJ2-2; TRBD1 is a possible D gene (6 bases). The CDR3, as DNA: TGTGCCACCAGTGACAGGGGAACCGGGGAGCTGTTTTTT. As protein: CATSDRGTGELFF.